These 9 T cell receptor beta chains came from one sample sequenced in a study of T cells in Graves' hyperthyroidism and ophthalmopathy. It was RNA transcripts that yielded the amplified TCR beta CDR3 regions. Using the HTBI primer set, a first-round RT-PCR was run on the TCR CDR3. TCRdb reprocessed the multiplex PCR reads with MiXCR, giving one entry per CDR3 protein. The sample shows over 350,000 distinct CDR3 sequences, about 14% of them seen only once. The sequenced sample was blood. Receptor source: a man younger than 30 with Graves' ophthalmopathy.

This clonotype was observed many times. The rearrangement links TRBV2 to TRBJ2-7; TRBD1 matches 11 bases. V gave up 3 bases and J gave up 6 bases; unmatched junction bases: 4. Germline V gene data show CDR1 as SNHLY and CDR2 as FYNNEI. The CDR3 is 14 residues long. CDR3 region: CASSDGQGASEQYF. The CDR3 DNA reads as TGTGCCAGCAGTGATGGACAGGGGGCTAGCGAGCAGTACTTC.

The table lists this clonotype with a few counts. The rearrangement joins TRBV29-1 to TRBJ1-4; TRBD1 aligns across 10 bases. Per germline, CDR1 SQVTM and CDR2 ANQGSEA. This CDR3 contains 15 residues. V lost 5 bases to trimming and J lost 7 bases; unmatched junction nucleotides: 10. CDR3 sequence (DNA): TGCAGCGTTTCAACGGGACAGGGGAGGGGTGAAAAACTGTTTTTT. It codes for CSVSTGQGRGEKLFF.

The table lists this clonotype with many counts. The chain links TRBV7-9 to TRBJ2-5; no clear D gene. Germline-derived CDR1 and CDR2 are SEHNR and FQNEAQ (reference sequence). Deletions cut 5 bases from V and 6 bases from J, with 13 bases between. The CDR3 length is 13 residues. The CDR3 protein is CASSPVGRKTQYF. The CDR3 DNA sequence: TGTGCCAGCAGCCCAGTCGGGCGAAAGACCCAGTACTTC.

This clonotype was counted many times. This chain links TRBV12-3 or TRBV12-4 with TRBJ2-7, with D perhaps TRBD2 (6 bases). V gave up 9 bases and J gave up 3 bases, with 15 bases separating them. The CDR3 is made up of 13 amino acids. Here the CDR3 DNA reads TGTGCCAGTTCGGAAGGACTACTCTACGAGCAGTACTTC. Translated: CASSEGLLYEQYF.

V is TRBV9 and J is TRBJ1-3; D not certain. Trimming removed 0 bases at V and 0 bases at J, with 7 bases between. The CDR3 runs to 15 residues. CDR1 SGDLS and CDR2 YYNGEE come from the germline V gene. CDR3 in amino acids: CASSVGSPSGNTIYF. The CDR3 coding sequence is TGTGCCAGCAGCGTAGGGAGTCCCTCTGGAAACACCATATATTTT.

There are a few counts of this clonotype. The chain combines TRBV5-5 with TRBJ2-1, with D tentatively TRBD1 (6 bases). Trimming removed 1 base at V and 14 bases at J, with 16 bases between. Germline CDR1 reads SGHKS; CDR2 reads YYEKEE (reference sequence). The CDR3 is 13 residues long. As DNA, the CDR3 is TGTGCCAGCAGCTTGCTTCCAGGGGAAGAAAAGTTCTTC. It codes for CASSLLPGEEKFF.

This clonotype was detected many times. J is TRBJ2-7 and V is TRBV5-1; TRBD1 agrees at 9 bases. Trimming at V came to 0 bases and at J to 5 bases, leaving 6 bases not matched to a gene. The germline V gene has CDR1 SGHRS and CDR2 YFSETQ. The CDR3 extends over 15 amino acids. CDR3 bases: TGCGCCAGCAGCTTGGCGGGACAGGGTCTCGACGAGCAGTACTTC. Its protein is CASSLAGQGLDEQYF.

This clonotype was counted ten times or more. The rearrangement links TRBV10-3 to TRBJ1-4; no reliable D call. The ends were cut back, 5 bases at V and 0 bases at J, with 10 bases in the middle. From germline, CDR1 is ENHRY and CDR2 SYGVKD. The CDR3 runs 15 residues. The CDR3 reads CAISPSAATNEKLFF. CDR3 coding DNA: TGTGCCATCAGTCCGTCTGCTGCAACTAATGAAAAACTGTTTTTT.

J is TRBJ1-4 and V is TRBV27; D is unclear. Between the trimmed V and J ends, which lost 2 bases and 7 bases, there was a span of 11 bases. The germline CDR1 and CDR2 sequences are MNHEY and SMNVEV (reference sequence). The CDR3 is 14 amino acids. DNA of the CDR3: TGTGCCAGCAGTTTAGGGGTCGGCGTTGAAAAACTGTTTTTT. This codes for CASSLGVGVEKLFF.